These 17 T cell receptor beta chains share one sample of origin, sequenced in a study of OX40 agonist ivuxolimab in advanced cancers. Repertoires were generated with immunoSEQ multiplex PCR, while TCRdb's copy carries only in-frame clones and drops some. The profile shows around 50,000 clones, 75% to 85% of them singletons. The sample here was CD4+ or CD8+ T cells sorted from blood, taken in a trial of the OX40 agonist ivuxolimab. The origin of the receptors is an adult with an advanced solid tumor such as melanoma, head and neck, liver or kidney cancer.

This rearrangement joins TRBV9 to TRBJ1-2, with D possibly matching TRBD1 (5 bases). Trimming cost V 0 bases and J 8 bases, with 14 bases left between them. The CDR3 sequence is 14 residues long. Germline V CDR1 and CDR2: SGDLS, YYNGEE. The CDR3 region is CASSVVGAPKGYTF. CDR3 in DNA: TGTGCCAGCAGCGTAGTAGGGGCCCCCAAAGGCTACACCTTC.

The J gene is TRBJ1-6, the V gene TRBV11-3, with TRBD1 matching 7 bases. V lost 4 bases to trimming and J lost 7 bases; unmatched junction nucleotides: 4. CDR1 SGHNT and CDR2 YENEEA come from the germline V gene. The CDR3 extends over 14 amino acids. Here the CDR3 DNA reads TGTGCCAGCAGCTACTCAGGGGGGAATTCACCCCTCCACTTT. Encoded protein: CASSYSGGNSPLHF.

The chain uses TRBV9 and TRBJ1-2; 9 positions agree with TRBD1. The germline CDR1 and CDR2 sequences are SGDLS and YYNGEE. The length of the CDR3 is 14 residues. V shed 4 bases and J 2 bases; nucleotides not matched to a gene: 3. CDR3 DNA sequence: TGTGCCAGCAGCTCCGGACAGGGGAACTATGGCTACACCTTC. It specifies CASSSGQGNYGYTF.

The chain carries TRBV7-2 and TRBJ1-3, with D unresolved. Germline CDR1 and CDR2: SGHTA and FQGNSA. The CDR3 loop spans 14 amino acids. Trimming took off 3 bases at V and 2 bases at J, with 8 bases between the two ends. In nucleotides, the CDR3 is TGTGCCAGCAGCTTTCATCAAGCTGGAAACACCATATATTTT. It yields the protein CASSFHQAGNTIYF. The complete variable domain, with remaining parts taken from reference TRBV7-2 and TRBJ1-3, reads GAGVSQSPSNKVTEKGKDVELRCDPISGHTALYWYRQSLGQGLEFLIYFQGNSAPDKSGLPSDRFSAERTGGSVSTLTIQRTQQEDSAVYLCASSFHQAGNTIYFGEGSWLTVV.

The CDR3, as DNA: TGTGCCAGCAGCCAGCGACCGACTAGCGGGATTCAGACCCAGTACTTC. Its translation: CASSQRPTSGIQTQYF. This chain uses TRBV7-8 with TRBJ2-5; 11 bases agree with TRBD2. With V trimmed by 5 bases and J by 6 bases, 11 bases remained unmatched. The CDR3 sequence is 16 residues long. Germline V gives CDR1 SGHVS, CDR2 FQNEAQ.

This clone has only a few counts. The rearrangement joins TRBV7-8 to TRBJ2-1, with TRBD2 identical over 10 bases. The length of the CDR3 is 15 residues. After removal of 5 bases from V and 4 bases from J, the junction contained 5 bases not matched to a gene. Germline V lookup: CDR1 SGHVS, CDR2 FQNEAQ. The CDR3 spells CASSASGGAYNEQFF. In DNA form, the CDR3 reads TGTGCCAGCAGCGCCAGCGGGGGGGCATACAATGAGCAGTTCTTC.

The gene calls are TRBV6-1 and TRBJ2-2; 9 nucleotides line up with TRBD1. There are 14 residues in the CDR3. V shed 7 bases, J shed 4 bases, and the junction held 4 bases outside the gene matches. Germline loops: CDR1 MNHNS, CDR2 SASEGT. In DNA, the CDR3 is TGTGCCAGCATCCCGGGACAGGGCACCGGGGAGCTGTTTTTT. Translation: CASIPGQGTGELFF.

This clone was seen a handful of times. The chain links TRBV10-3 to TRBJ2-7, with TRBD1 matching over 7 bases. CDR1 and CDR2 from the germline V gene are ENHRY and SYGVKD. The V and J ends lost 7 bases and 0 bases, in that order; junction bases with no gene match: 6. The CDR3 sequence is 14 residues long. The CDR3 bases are TGTGCCATCACCCGGACAGGATCCTCCTACGAGCAGTACTTC. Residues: CAITRTGSSYEQYF.

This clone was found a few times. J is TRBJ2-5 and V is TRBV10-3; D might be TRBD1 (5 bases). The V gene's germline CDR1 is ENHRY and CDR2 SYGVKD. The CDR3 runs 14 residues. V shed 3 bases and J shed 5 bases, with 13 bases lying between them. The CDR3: CAISDRGIRETQYF. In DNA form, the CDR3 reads TGTGCCATCAGTGATAGGGGTATCAGGGAGACCCAGTACTTC.

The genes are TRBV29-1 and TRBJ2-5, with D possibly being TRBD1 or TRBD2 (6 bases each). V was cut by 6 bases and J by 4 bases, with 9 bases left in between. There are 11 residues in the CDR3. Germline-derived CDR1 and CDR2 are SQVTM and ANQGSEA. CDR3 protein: CSVEGGETQYF. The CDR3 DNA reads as TGCAGCGTGGAGGGGGGAGAGACCCAGTACTTC.

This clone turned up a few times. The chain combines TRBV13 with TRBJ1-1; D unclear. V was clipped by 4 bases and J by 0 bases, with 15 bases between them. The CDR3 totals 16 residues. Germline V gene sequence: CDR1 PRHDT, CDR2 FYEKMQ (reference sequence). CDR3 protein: CASSSVSRAMNTEAFF. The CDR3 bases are TGTGCCAGCAGCTCGGTATCTAGGGCGATGAACACTGAAGCTTTCTTT.

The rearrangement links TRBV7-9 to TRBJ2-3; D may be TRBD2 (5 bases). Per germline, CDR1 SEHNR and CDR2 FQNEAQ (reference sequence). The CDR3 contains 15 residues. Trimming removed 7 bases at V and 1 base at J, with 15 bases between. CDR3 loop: CASIYSSGGTDTQYF. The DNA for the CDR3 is TGTGCCAGCATCTACTCGTCCGGGGGCACAGATACGCAGTATTTT.

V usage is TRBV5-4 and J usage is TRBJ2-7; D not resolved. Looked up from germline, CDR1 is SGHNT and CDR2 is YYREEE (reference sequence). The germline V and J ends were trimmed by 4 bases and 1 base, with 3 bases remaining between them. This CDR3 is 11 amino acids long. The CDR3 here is CASSKSYEQYF. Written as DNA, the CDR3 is TGTGCCAGCAGCAAGTCCTACGAGCAGTACTTC.

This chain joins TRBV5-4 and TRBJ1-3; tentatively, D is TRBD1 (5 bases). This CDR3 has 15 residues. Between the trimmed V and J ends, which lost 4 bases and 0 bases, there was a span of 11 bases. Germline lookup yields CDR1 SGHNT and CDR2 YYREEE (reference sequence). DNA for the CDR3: TGTGCCAGCAGCCGTACAGGAACCTCTGGAAACACCATATATTTT. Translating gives CASSRTGTSGNTIYF.

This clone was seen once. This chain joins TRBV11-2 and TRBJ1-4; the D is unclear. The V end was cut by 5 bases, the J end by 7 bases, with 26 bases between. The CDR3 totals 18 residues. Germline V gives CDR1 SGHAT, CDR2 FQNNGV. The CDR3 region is CASSQTSGPHEISEKLFF. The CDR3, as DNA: TGTGCCAGCAGCCAAACTTCCGGGCCCCACGAGATAAGTGAAAAACTGTTTTTT.

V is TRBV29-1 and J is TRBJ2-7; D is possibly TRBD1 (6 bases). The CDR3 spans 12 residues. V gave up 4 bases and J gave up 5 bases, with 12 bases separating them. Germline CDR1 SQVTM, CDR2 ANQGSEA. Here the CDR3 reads CSVGRGSDEQYF. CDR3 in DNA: TGCAGCGTTGGCAGGGGATCGGACGAGCAGTACTTC.

CDR3 nucleotide sequence: TGCGCCAGCAGCTTGGGACTCTACACCGGGGAGCTGTTTTTT. It encodes CASSLGLYTGELFF. The chain couples TRBV5-1 to TRBJ2-2; no clear D. Germline V lookup: CDR1 SGHRS, CDR2 YFSETQ. V shed 0 bases and J shed 3 bases, with 6 bases lying between them. This CDR3 spans 14 amino acids.